What follows are 21 T cell receptor beta chains derived from one specimen sequenced in a study of cytomegalovirus exposure and HLA in healthy donors (dated by TCRdb to about 2017). Library preparation was by the immunoSEQ multiplex PCR assay. For the multiplex PCR, a mixture combining 60 forward primers for TCR Vbeta segments and 13 reverse primers for TCR Jbeta segments was used. Held by TCRdb, this immuneACCESS table contains in-frame sequences only and omits some clones. Under half of the omission traces to an unresolved V gene where checked; the cause of the rest is unknown. This sample holds some 130,000 clones; roughly 71% were observed only once. The biggest ten clones account for roughly 1.3% of the sample. The sequenced sample consisted of PBMCs. Every receptor here comes from a woman between 35 and 50 years old in good health and CMV-seronegative.

The chain recombines TRBV4-1 with TRBJ1-1, with unresolved D. CDR1 and CDR2 from the germline V gene are MGHRA and YSYEKL. V was shortened by 0 bases and J by 2 bases, with 13 bases between the two germline ends. This CDR3 is 16 amino acids long. The CDR3 sequence is CASSQDPNFLNTEAFF. CDR3 nucleotide sequence: TGCGCCAGCAGCCAAGATCCGAACTTCCTAAACACTGAAGCTTTCTTT.

This clone was found a few times. This chain joins TRBV6-5 and TRBJ2-7, with 11 bases that match TRBD1. The CDR3 is made up of 15 amino acids. With V trimmed by 2 bases and J by 6 bases, 6 bases remained unmatched. Germline CDR1 is MNHEY and CDR2 is SVGAGI. Here the CDR3 DNA reads TGTGCCAGCAGTTACGTGGGACAGGGGGGCCTCGAGCAGTACTTC. Encoded protein: CASSYVGQGGLEQYF.

The chain recombines TRBV29-1 with TRBJ2-1; tentative D call: TRBD2 (6 bases). The length of the CDR3 is 14 residues. The V end was cut by 0 bases, the J end by 4 bases, with 10 bases between. CDR1 is SQVTM, CDR2 ANQGSEA, per germline. This chain's CDR3 is CSVEDLAGYNEQFF. Here the CDR3 DNA reads TGCAGCGTTGAAGATCTGGCGGGATACAATGAGCAGTTCTTC.

The chain employs TRBV7-9 and TRBJ1-4; D gene uncertain. Germline V lookup: CDR1 SEHNR, CDR2 FQNEAQ (reference sequence). The CDR3 length is 13 residues. Trimming stripped 5 bases from V and 7 bases from J, with 11 bases between. The CDR3 nucleotides are TGTGCCAGCAGCCGAGCTGAAGTTGAAAAACTGTTTTTT. It encodes CASSRAEVEKLFF.

There are a few counts of this clone. The CDR3 coding sequence is TGTGCCAGCTTCGACAGGGGATTCCAAGAGACCCAGTACTTC. It is translated as CASFDRGFQETQYF. The V and J genes are TRBV28 and TRBJ2-5, with 8 bases matching TRBD1. Germline V CDR1 and CDR2: MDHEN, SYDVKM. The J segment lost 1 base and the V segment lost 8 bases, leaving 6 bases of the junction unmatched. The CDR3 is made up of 14 amino acids.

The chain recombines TRBV5-1 with TRBJ2-7; 7 positions agree with TRBD2. From germline, CDR1 is SGHRS and CDR2 YFSETQ. The ends lost 1 base at V and 5 bases at J; junction bases unmatched: 9. The CDR3 length is 15 residues. Written as DNA, the CDR3 is TGCGCCAGCAGCTTGAACCGAGCGGGGAGGGACGAGCAGTACTTC. It codes for CASSLNRAGRDEQYF.

This clone was seen only a few times. The rearrangement joins TRBV7-9 to TRBJ1-1, with D perhaps matching TRBD1 (5 bases). Between the trimmed V and J ends, which lost 5 bases and 1 base, there was a span of 11 bases. The CDR3 consists of 14 residues. Germline V gives CDR1 SEHNR, CDR2 FQNEAQ (reference sequence). Here the CDR3 DNA reads TGTGCCAGCAGCCTCACTACAGGGAACACTGAAGCTTTCTTT. Encoded protein: CASSLTTGNTEAFF.

The CDR3 nucleotides are TGTGCCAGCAGTTCATCTTTGGGGGGAGCCTATGGCTACACCTTC. It translates to CASSSSLGGAYGYTF. The chain links TRBV27 to TRBJ1-2; a possible D gene is TRBD1 (5 bases). Between the trimmed V and J ends, which lost 4 bases and 4 bases, there was a span of 16 bases. The CDR3 runs to 15 residues. Germline V gene lookup returns CDR1 MNHEY and CDR2 SMNVEV (reference sequence).

In its sample, this clone was seen a few times. The CDR3 DNA follows: TGCGCCAGCAGCTGGGACATCCGATCTAGGGAGCAGTACTTC. Translated, it gives CASSWDIRSREQYF. The rearrangement links TRBV5-1 to TRBJ2-7; a possible D gene is TRBD1 (6 bases). The CDR3 has 14 amino acids. The germline V gene encodes CDR1 SGHRS and CDR2 YFSETQ. The V end lost 3 bases, the J end lost 7 bases, and 17 bases lay between the germline ends.

V is TRBV29-1 and J is TRBJ1-1; no reliable D call. Deletions cut 3 bases from V and 0 bases from J, with 20 bases between. In germline, CDR1 is SQVTM, CDR2 ANQGSEA. This CDR3 has 17 residues. The CDR3 is CSVESENRPYMNTEAFF. CDR3 nucleotide sequence: TGCAGCGTTGAGAGTGAGAACAGACCCTATATGAACACTGAAGCTTTCTTT.

CDR3 in DNA: TGTGCCAGCAGCTTTAGCGGGGGGGAGTACAATGAGCAGTTCTTC. It encodes CASSFSGGEYNEQFF. This chain uses TRBV7-2 with TRBJ2-1; 11 nucleotides agree with TRBD2. CDR1 is SGHTA, CDR2 FQGNSA, per germline. V was clipped by 3 bases and J by 4 bases; unmatched bases: 2. The CDR3 length is 15 residues.

The chain joins TRBV9 to TRBJ2-7, with TRBD2 matching 7 bases. CDR3 size: 14 residues. Trimming cost V 0 bases and J 3 bases; bases outside gene matches: 3. In germline, CDR1 is SGDLS, CDR2 YYNGEE. The CDR3 region has the DNA TGTGCCAGCAGCGTAGACGGGGGGTACTACGAGCAGTACTTC. Translating it yields CASSVDGGYYEQYF.

The chain employs TRBV29-1 and TRBJ2-5; perhaps TRBD1 as D (5 bases). Trimming took off 3 bases at V and 2 bases at J, with 16 bases between the two ends. The CDR3 runs to 15 residues. Germline assignment: CDR1 SQVTM and CDR2 ANQGSEA. CDR3 protein: CSVDSNYRPQETQYF. The CDR3 DNA reads as TGCAGCGTTGACAGTAATTACAGGCCACAAGAGACCCAGTACTTC.

This clone was observed a handful of times. The chain recombines TRBV19 with TRBJ1-1; 8 positions match TRBD1. The CDR3 length is 17 residues. Germline CDR1 reads LNHDA; CDR2 reads SQIVND (reference sequence). V lost 0 bases, J lost 5 bases, and 11 bases stayed unmatched. The CDR3 spells CASSIDPRTGWETEAFF. In DNA form, the CDR3 reads TGTGCCAGTAGTATAGATCCCCGGACAGGGTGGGAGACTGAAGCTTTCTTT.

The CDR3: CASSEGTGLSGANVLTF. CDR3 nucleotides: TGTGCCAGCAGTGAAGGTACTGGGCTCTCTGGGGCCAACGTCCTGACTTTC. The chain combines TRBV6-4 with TRBJ2-6; no firm D call. This CDR3 is built from 17 residues. The germline CDR1 and CDR2 sequences are MRHNA and SNTAGT. The germline V and J ends were trimmed by 3 bases and 0 bases, with 12 bases remaining between them.

The chain carries TRBV7-2 and TRBJ1-3; D is uncertain. The germline gives CDR1 SGHTA, CDR2 FQGNSA. This CDR3 is 15 amino acids long. Trimming took off 5 bases at V and 4 bases at J, with 15 bases between the two ends. The CDR3 region is CASSPREGSGNTIYF. Written as DNA, the CDR3 is TGTGCCAGCAGCCCACGGGAGGGATCCGGAAACACCATATATTTT.

The V call is TRBV4-2, the J call TRBJ2-5, with no clear D. V gave up 1 base and J gave up 3 bases, with 6 bases separating them. The CDR3 has 13 residues. CDR1 is LGHNA, CDR2 YNFKEQ, per germline. CDR3: CASSQGGKETQYF. The CDR3 bases are TGTGCCAGCAGCCAAGGAGGTAAAGAGACCCAGTACTTC.

The chain recombines TRBV6-5 with TRBJ2-7, with TRBD1 matching over 7 bases. CDR3 length: 14 residues. Per the germline V gene, CDR1 is MNHEY and CDR2 is SVGAGI. The J segment lost 0 bases and the V segment lost 2 bases, leaving 1 base of the junction unmatched. CDR3 coding DNA: TGTGCCAGCAGTTACGACAGGGTCTCCTACGAGCAGTACTTC. Residues: CASSYDRVSYEQYF.

J is TRBJ2-7 and V is TRBV6-1; 11 bases are shared with TRBD1. The CDR3 contains 15 residues. V was pared by 5 bases and J by 5 bases, with 8 bases of the junction left unmatched. In germline, CDR1 is MNHNS, CDR2 SASEGT. CDR3 DNA: TGTGCCAGCAGTAGCGCCGGGACAGGGGGGAACGAGCAGTACTTC. Its translation: CASSSAGTGGNEQYF.

In its sample, this clone was seen once. The CDR3 nucleotides are TGTGCCAGCAGCTTGGGGCAGGGTGCCTACGAGCAGTACTTC. It specifies CASSLGQGAYEQYF. The chain employs TRBV7-2 and TRBJ2-7; D is perhaps TRBD1 (5 bases). The CDR3 spans 14 residues. V was pared by 3 bases and J by 2 bases, with 11 bases between. The germline V gene encodes CDR1 SGHTA and CDR2 FQGNSA.

The rearrangement uses TRBV5-1 and TRBJ1-2; D remains ambiguous. Germline V CDR1 and CDR2: SGHRS, YFSETQ. The CDR3 contains 15 residues. Trimming left V 4 bases short and J 0 bases short, with 13 bases between. CDR3 bases: TGCGCCAGCAGCACCGGCGGTTTTACTAACTATGGCTACACCTTC. It encodes CASSTGGFTNYGYTF.